This T cell receptor (beta chain) comes out of a study of blood T cell repertoires in COVID-19. Study context: The United States, Italy and Spain were the sources of the acute and convalescent COVID-19 samples.

Seattle's cohort entered during active infection and was followed longitudinally. Profiling relied on immunoSEQ multiplex PCR, and the TCRdb table lists in-frame clones only, not all of them. The repertoire holds tens of thousands of clones, with roughly 91% as singletons. The ends were cut back, 2 bases at V and 9 bases at J, with 12 bases in the middle. Germline CDR1 and CDR2: MNHEY and SMNVEV (reference sequence). CDR3 size: 13 residues. Sequenced: peripheral blood. The V and J genes are TRBV27 and TRBJ2-3; D uncertain. The TCR was taken from a middle-aged man with COVID-19, enrolled during active disease. The CDR3 bases are TGTGCCAGCAGTTTAGTAGGCCCCGGGACGCAGTATTTT. Amino acid sequence: CASSLVGPGTQYF.